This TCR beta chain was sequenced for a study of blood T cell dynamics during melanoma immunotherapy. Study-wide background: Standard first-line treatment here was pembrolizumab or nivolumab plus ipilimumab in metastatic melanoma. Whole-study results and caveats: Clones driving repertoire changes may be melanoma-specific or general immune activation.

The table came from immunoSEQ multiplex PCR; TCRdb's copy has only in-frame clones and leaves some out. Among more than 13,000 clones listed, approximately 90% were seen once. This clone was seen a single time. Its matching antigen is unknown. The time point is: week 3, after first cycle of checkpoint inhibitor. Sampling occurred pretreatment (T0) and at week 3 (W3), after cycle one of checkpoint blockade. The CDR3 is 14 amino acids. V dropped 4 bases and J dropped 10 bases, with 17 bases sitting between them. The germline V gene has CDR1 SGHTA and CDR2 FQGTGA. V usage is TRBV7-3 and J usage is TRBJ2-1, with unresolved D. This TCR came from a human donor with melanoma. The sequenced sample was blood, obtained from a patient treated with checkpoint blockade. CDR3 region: CASSSQTRPGEQFF. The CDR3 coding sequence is TGTGCCAGCAGCTCCCAGACAAGGCCCGGGGAGCAGTTCTTC.